Following are 4 T cell receptor beta chains from one sample sequenced in a study of metastatic and nonmetastatic thyroid tumors. Treatment of any kind had been given to no patient before thyroid surgery. TCRdb re-called the PCR reads via MiXCR. Altogether under 55,000 clones are present, approximately 19% being singletons, with the ten largest covering 2.5% to 3%. Material: blood. These receptors were collected from a female donor with papillary thyroid cancer or a benign thyroid nodule (not recorded which). Some clones in this sample may be carry-over from other donors' samples.

This clone appeared many times. In DNA, the CDR3 is TGTGCCAGCAGCTCCCTAGCGGGAGCAATGTACGAGCAGTACTTC. It translates to CASSSLAGAMYEQYF. This chain uses TRBV5-5 with TRBJ2-7, with 10 nucleotides matching TRBD2. The CDR3 has 15 residues. Germline-derived CDR1 and CDR2 are SGHKS and YYEKEE (reference sequence). V lost 3 bases and J lost 4; bases outside the gene matches: 7.

This clone was seen many times. V gene TRBV19 combines with J gene TRBJ1-4; 8 bases map to TRBD1. CDR1 is LNHDA and CDR2 is SQIVND in the germline V gene (reference sequence). The CDR3 has 18 residues. Trimming cost V 5 bases and J 0 bases; bases outside gene matches: 11. CDR3 DNA sequence: TGTGCCAGTAGTCAGGACAGGGCGTCGGCGGCAACTAATGAAAAACTGTTTTTT. Its protein product is CASSQDRASAATNEKLFF.

Points on this clone: A read error may explain this, as a much larger clone is one base away. The same CDR3 is also encoded by other DNA sequences in this sample. The rearrangement joins TRBV3-1 to TRBJ2-3; TRBD2 agrees at 9 bases. The V segment lost 6 bases and the J segment 5 bases; nucleotides outside the gene matches: 6. Germline V lookup: CDR1 LGHDT, CDR2 YNNKEL (reference sequence). The CDR3 extends over 14 amino acids. The CDR3 DNA reads as TGTGCCAGCAGGGCGGGACTAGCCATAGATACGCAGTATTTT. It is translated as CASRAGLAIDTQYF.

V usage is TRBV20-1 and J usage is TRBJ2-7; 7 nucleotides match TRBD2. The CDR3 covers 14 residues. Germline lookup yields CDR1 DFQATT and CDR2 SNEGSKA (reference sequence). J lost 2 bases, V lost 0 bases, and 4 bases had no gene match. The CDR3 spells CSAREAGRAYEQYF. In DNA form, the CDR3 reads TGCAGTGCTAGAGAAGCTGGGAGGGCCTACGAGCAGTACTTC.